This TCR beta chain appears in the sequencing data of a study of T cells in Graves' hyperthyroidism and ophthalmopathy (dated by TCRdb to about 2019). In terms of the full investigation: Peripheral blood was sampled at the time of initial diagnosis, prior to any treatment. TCR V-J signatures able to tell the groups apart were searched for in a discovery cohort of approximately 95 patients, of whom over 40 had Graves' ophthalmopathy and 55 to 60 had stable Graves' hyperthyroidism. The 100 or so discovery patients were randomly split 7:3 into training and test sets. Once sampling was done, hyperthyroidism patients were given methimazole at a starting dose of 30 mg daily, whereas ophthalmopathy patients were given high-dose intravenous methylprednisolone. Whether ophthalmopathy could be predicted prospectively was tested in an independent validation cohort made up of 18 to 20 hyperthyroidism patients plus 17 patients who later progressed to ophthalmopathy. According to the paper, TCR Vbeta CDR3 sequencing was carried out on over 130 peripheral blood samples, which came from fewer than 50 ophthalmopathy, around 75 hyperthyroidism and roughly 17 progressor patients. In addition, the study compared T-cell repertoires in thyroid tissue and in blood from several Graves' hyperthyroidism patients. The paper's findings and limits, for the study overall: Most expanded thyroid clonotypes (frequency above 0.001) were also found in blood, which suggests that blood repertoires may mirror thyroid immune responses. No statistical method was used to fix the sample size in advance, and group allocation was not hidden from the investigators. In cross-validation, a model built on a 13 V-J signature told ophthalmopathy apart from stable hyperthyroidism with 85% to 90% sensitivity and around 84% specificity, and in testing the same model reached 80%/75%. During validation, the model predicted progression to ophthalmopathy a median of around 6 months ahead of onset, with around 65% sensitivity and about 72% specificity.

Cut back by 0 bases and 3 bases, the V and J ends lie 21 bases apart. Spanning cysteine to phenylalanine, the CDR3 consists of 17 amino acids. This entry keeps only the CDR3 DNA: 51 bases, framed from base 1. The germline V gene (reference sequence) specifies DFQATT as CDR1 and SNEGSKA as CDR2. The TCR beta CDR3 regions were amplified from RNA transcripts. The first round of RT-PCR for the TCR CDR3 was performed with the HTBI primer set and the Qiagen OneStep RT-PCR kit. Libraries were constructed in a second round of multiplex PCR, after which size selection and purification were performed. Paired-end sequencing of the libraries was performed with 100 bp reads on an Illumina HiSeq2000. Per the authors' processing: SOAPnuke was used to process the raw data, throwing out any read that contained adapters or uncalled bases, had a mean Phred below 15, or lacked an exact constant-primer or identifier match. COPE v1.2.5 was used to merge the high-quality paired reads, and each unique nucleotide sequence was defined as a clonotype. MiTCR v1.1 was used to align clonotypes to the IMGT TRBV, TRBD and TRBJ reference segments. The analysis was restricted to V-J combinations with a frequency above 0.0001, which together covered approximately 99% of the repertoires. A TCS score was defined as the ratio of F50 (clonal expansion) to E x V (chaos), with BLOSUM62-based TCRdist applied between CDR3 peptides within each V-J. Welch's t-statistics and random forest reduced 450 to 600 V-J features to 13, which were used in a naive Bayes classifier (R e1071). The similarity between thyroid and blood repertoires was quantified using the Morisita-Horn index. TCRdb passed the public sequencing reads through fastp at Q25 and MiXCR, retaining productive beta sequences. Merged by CDR3 protein, the rows form single entries marked with the most common genes and DNA. These V and J calls originate from TCRdb's pipeline instead of the authors' own analysis. Across this sample there are about 760,000 distinct CDR3 sequences, with approximately 40% seen only once. The ten largest clones capture roughly 30% of the sample.

This clonotype was seen repeatedly, ten times or more. Its specific antigen is unknown. No much larger clone is present one base from it, and per-base qualities are unavailable. A patient counted as having stable Graves' hyperthyroidism if no progression to ophthalmopathy occurred over 18 months of follow-up. Hyperthyroidism patients were newly diagnosed, with disease duration under 2 months, and aged 18 to 65 years. Any patient with an uncontrolled infection, another autoimmune disease, pregnancy or lactation was excluded. Clinical symptoms, serum thyroxine and TRAb, thyroid ultrasound, and orbital computed tomography formed the basis for the diagnoses. PBMCs were isolated from about 10 ml of fresh peripheral blood by Ficoll-Paque density gradient centrifugation. Total RNA was extracted with Trizol reagent, and quality was checked on an Agilent 2100 Bioanalyzer.

This clonotype was obtained from a woman in her thirties or forties with Graves' hyperthyroidism. Sequencing was done on a sample of blood. The chain is made from TRBV20-1 and TRBJ2-7, with the D assignment possibly TRBD1 or TRBD2, given 5 matching bases for each. The CDR3 is CSAREGRVVVAFYEQYF. At the DNA level, the sequence is TGCAGTGCTAGAGAGGGACGAGTGGTAGTAGCTTTCTACGAGCAGTACTTC.